This TCR beta chain was recovered during a study of blood T cell repertoires in COVID-19. The overall study: PBMCs, B-cell-depleted T cells, or T cells were the source of the cDNA or gDNA that made up the material.

How the authors handled the data: By means of reference gene primer amplification, nucleated cell counts were estimated. TCRdb's table, derived via immunoSEQ multiplex PCR, lists solely in-frame clones and lacks some. V, J and clone size derive from that table, while D and trimming were established from the DNA sequence. Among over 150,000 clones listed, roughly 89% were seen once. This clone was seen once. Looked up from germline, CDR1 is SGHTA and CDR2 is FQGTGA. Deletions cut 5 bases from V and 0 bases from J, with 9 bases between. CDR3 length: 14 residues. The receptor was isolated from a woman in her 70s with COVID-19, enrolled during active disease. The sequencing sample was made of peripheral blood. The chain is built from TRBV7-3 and TRBJ2-3; possibly TRBD2 for D (6 bases). This chain's CDR3 is CASSESGSTDTQYF. In nucleotides, the CDR3 is TGTGCCAGCAGCGAAAGCGGGAGCACAGATACGCAGTATTTT.